The 4 T cell receptor beta chains presented below share a single source sample, sequenced in a study of long-term antiretroviral therapy in people with HIV. With survey level as its setting, the immunoSEQ assay was v3.0. Here immunoSEQ multiplex PCR was the method, and the copy in TCRdb shows in-frame clones only, minus some. The data contain some 15,000 clones, roughly four fifths of them seen just once; the ten biggest clones take up roughly 8.4%. Specimen: unsorted PBMCs, collected 0.1 years after starting antiretroviral therapy. The origin of the receptors is a man aged 18-30 years with HIV.

V gene TRBV29-1 combines with J gene TRBJ2-7; TRBD2 aligns across 8 bases. V was clipped by 5 bases and J by 3 bases; unmatched bases: 6. Germline V gene lookup returns CDR1 SQVTM and CDR2 ANQGSEA. The CDR3 runs to 13 residues. CDR3 in amino acids: CSVTGGENYEQYF. As DNA, the CDR3 is TGCAGCGTTACCGGGGGGGAGAACTACGAGCAGTACTTC.

The CDR3 region is CASSQTKGEAFF. In DNA form, the CDR3 reads TGCGCCAGCAGCCAGACCAAGGGAGAAGCTTTCTTT. This sequence joins TRBV4-3 and TRBJ1-1; D remains unclear. Between the trimmed V and J ends, which lost 3 bases and 8 bases, there was a span of 10 bases. CDR3 size: 12 residues. Per germline, CDR1 LGHNA and CDR2 YSLEER.

The CDR3: CASSQVRASLENTGELFF. The CDR3 DNA sequence: TGTGCCAGCAGCCAAGTGAGGGCTAGCTTAGAGAACACCGGGGAGCTGTTTTTT. The chain carries TRBV4-2 and TRBJ2-2; TRBD2 is a possible D gene (5 bases). The CDR3 loop spans 18 amino acids. Trimming stripped 1 base from V and 1 base from J, with 16 bases between. Germline-derived CDR1 and CDR2 are LGHNA and YNFKEQ.

The chain has TRBV6-5 and TRBJ2-3; D is ambiguous. CDR3 length: 10 amino acids. The germline V gene encodes CDR1 MNHEY and CDR2 SVGAGI. Trimming removed 4 bases from V and 10 bases from J, with 6 bases in between. CDR3 sequence (DNA): TGTGCCAGCAGTTTACCTCCGCAGTATTTT. Its translation is CASSLPPQYF.